The clone carrying this TCR beta chain showed up just a few times. Time point: sample taken at primary tumor resection. Samples were donated by 72 untreated early-stage non-small cell lung cancer patients. Whole RNA obtained from tumor, nontumor lung or frozen PBMC underwent sequencing without sorting. The source of the sample is a study of spatial heterogeneity in lung cancer. Each TCR cDNA molecule carried a unique molecular identifier. TCRdb itself ran the 5' RACE reads through MiXCR, one entry per CDR3 protein. This table holds approximately 1,300 distinct CDR3 sequences, around 7% found once. Germline CDR1 MNHEY, CDR2 SVGAGI. The V gene lost 3 bases and the J gene lost 7 bases, with 9 bases spanning the gap. The CDR3 extends over 13 amino acids.

This specimen was normal lung tissue next to the tumor, taken at surgery. The chain has TRBV6-5 and TRBJ2-2; a weak D match, TRBD1 (6 bases). This receptor was identified in a male donor with early-stage non-small cell lung cancer. This chain's CDR3 is CASSYETGGELFF. CDR3 DNA: TGTGCCAGCAGTTATGAGACAGGCGGGGAGCTGTTTTTT.